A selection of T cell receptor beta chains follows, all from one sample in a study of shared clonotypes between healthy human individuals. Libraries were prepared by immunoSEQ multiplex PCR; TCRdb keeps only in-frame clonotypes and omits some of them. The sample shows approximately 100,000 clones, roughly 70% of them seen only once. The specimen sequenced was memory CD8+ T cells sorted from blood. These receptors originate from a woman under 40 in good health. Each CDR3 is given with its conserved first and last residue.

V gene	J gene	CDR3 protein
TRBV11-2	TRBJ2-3	CASSFLSGKSTDTQYF
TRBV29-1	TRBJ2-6	CSVEEGTSGANVLTF
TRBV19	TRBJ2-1	CASSITGEANEQFF
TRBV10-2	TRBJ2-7	CASSEAGRSSYEQYF
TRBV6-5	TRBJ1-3	CASSYFASGNTIYF
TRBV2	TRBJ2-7	CASSEASGRIYYEQYF
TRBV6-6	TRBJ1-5	CASSYSGLSQPQHF
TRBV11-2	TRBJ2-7	CASTYEQGTSYEQYF
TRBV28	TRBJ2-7	CASSGGGRGYEQYF
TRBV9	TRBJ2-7	CASSVAGTGGYEQYF
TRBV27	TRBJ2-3	CASSFMVAGTDTQYF
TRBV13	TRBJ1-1	CASSPRLNTEAFF
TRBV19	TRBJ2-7	CASSMRPRLPYYEQYF
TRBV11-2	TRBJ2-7	CASSPAAPGDEQYF
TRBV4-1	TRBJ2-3	CASSPSPLGLAGGTDTQYF
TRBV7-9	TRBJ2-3	CASSLGVGGQWGPDTQYF
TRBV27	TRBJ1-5	CASRLMGGNQPQHF
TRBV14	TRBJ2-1	CASMKDRLHNEQFF
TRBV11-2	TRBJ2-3	CASSLVTLTDTQYF
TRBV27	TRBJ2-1	CASSLTKRDEQFF
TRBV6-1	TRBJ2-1	CASREDPGAYNEQFF
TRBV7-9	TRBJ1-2	CASSLGWQGANYGYTF
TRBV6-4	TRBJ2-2	CASSDSLETGELFF
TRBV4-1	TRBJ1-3	CASSFRTGEVDTIYF
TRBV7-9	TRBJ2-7	CASSLAGGQASYEQYF
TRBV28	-	CASSSFRGIGEQYF
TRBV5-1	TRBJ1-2	CASSTGTETYGYTF
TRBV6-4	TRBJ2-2	CASSAGQGDTGELFF
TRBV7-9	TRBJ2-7	CASSPTSYEQYF
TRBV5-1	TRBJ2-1	CASSFGGSSYNEQFF
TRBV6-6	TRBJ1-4	CASSRTRINEKLFF
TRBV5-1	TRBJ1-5	CASSLEGGQPQHF
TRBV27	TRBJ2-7	CASSLFGGRPYEQYF
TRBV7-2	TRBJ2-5	CASSSGQGIVETQYF
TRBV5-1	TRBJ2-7	CASSFSVWTSGRHHWFYEQYF
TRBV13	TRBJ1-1	CASTPGGIAEAFF
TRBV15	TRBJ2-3	CATSRAGSSMTGGLSTDTQYF
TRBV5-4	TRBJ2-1	CASSLAGGQEQFF
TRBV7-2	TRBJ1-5	CASSLGSGPNQPQHF
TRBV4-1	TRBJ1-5	CASSQERGINQPQHF